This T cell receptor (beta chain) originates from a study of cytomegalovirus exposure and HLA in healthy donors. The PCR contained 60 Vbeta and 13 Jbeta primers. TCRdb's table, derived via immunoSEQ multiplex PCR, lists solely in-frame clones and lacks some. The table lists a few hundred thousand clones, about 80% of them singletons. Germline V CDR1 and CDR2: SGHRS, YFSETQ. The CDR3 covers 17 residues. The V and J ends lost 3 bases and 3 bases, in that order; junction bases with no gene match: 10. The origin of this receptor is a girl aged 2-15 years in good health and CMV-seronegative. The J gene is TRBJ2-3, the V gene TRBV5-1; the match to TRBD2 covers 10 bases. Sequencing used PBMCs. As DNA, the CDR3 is TGCGCCAGCAGCTCACCGGGACTAGCGAGCGGTACAGATACGCAGTATTTT. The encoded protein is CASSSPGLASGTDTQYF. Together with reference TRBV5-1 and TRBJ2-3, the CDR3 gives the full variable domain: KAGVTQTPRYLIKTRGQQVTLSCSPISGHRSVSWYQQTPGQGLQFLFEYFSETQRNKGNFPGRFSGRQFSNSRSEMNVSTLELGDSALYLCASSSPGLASGTDTQYFGPGTRLTVL.